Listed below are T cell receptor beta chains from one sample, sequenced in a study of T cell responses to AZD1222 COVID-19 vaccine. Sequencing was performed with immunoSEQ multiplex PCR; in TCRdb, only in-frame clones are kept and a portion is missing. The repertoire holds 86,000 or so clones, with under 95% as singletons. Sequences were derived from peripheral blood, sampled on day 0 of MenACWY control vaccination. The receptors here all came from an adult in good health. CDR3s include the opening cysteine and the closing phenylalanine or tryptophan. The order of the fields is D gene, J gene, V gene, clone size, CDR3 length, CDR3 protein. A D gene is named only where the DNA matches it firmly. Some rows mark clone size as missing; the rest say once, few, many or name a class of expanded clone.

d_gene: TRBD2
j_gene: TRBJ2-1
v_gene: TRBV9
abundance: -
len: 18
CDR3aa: CASSSPGTSARSYNEQFF

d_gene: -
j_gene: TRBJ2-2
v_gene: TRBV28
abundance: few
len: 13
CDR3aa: CASSLGLRVKLFF

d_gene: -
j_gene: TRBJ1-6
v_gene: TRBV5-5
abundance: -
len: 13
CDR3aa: CASSLDSNSPLHF

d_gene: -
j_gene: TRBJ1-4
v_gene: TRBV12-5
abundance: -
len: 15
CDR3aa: CASGPSGTLNEKLFF

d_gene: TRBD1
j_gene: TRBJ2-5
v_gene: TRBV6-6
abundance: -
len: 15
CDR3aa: CASSHPGTGLETQYF

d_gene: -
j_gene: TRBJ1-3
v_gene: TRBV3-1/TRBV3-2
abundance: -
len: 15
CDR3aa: CASSQGRGSGNTIYF

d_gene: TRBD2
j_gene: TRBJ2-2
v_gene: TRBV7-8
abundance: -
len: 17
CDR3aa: CASSLAVAGRGAGELFF

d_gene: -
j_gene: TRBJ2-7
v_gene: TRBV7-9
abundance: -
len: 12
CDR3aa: CARQRFSYEQYF

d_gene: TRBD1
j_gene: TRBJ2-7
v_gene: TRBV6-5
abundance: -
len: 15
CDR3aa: CASSYSGQGDYEQYF

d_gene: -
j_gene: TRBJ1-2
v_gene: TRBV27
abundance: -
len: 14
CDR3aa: CASSGKGEWYGYTF

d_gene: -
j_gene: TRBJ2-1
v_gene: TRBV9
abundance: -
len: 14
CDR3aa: CASSPAGDSDEQFF

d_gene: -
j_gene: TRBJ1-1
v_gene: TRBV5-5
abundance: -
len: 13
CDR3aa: CASTQGLNTEAFF

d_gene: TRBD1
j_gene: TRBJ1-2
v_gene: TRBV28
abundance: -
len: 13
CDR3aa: CASRTGAPPGYTF

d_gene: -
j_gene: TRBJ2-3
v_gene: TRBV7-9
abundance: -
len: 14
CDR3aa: CASSRDFGTDTQYF

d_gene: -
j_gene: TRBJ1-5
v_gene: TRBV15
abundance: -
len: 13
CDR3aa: CATRADSNQPQHF

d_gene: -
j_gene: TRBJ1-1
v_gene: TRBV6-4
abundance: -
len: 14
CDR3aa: CASSADGSYAEAFF

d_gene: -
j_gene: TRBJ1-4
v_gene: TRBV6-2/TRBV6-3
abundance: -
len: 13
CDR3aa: CASSYSGDEKLFF

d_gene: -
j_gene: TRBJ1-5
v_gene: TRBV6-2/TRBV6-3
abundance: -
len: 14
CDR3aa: CASSHRGGNQPQHF

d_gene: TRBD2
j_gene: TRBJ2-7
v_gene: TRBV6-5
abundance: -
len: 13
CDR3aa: CASRKAGEYEQYF

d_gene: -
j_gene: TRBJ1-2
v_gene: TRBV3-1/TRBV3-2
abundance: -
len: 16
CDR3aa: CASSQDRFGGYYGYTF

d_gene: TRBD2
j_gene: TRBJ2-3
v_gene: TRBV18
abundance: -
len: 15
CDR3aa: CASSPTGGPTDTQYF

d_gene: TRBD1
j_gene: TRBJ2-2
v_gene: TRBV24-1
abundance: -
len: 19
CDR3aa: CATSDLQGRGRSSTGELFF

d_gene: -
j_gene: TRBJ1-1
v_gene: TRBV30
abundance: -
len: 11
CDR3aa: CAWMRNTEAFF

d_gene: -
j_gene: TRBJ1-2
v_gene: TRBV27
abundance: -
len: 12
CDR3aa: CASRSLWKGYTF

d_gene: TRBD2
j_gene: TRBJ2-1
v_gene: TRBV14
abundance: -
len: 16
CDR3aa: CASSPPGLADVNEQFF

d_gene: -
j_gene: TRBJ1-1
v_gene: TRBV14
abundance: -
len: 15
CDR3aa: CASSQTRGRRSEAFF

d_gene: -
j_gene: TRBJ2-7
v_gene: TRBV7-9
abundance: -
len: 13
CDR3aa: CASSLPGTYEQYF

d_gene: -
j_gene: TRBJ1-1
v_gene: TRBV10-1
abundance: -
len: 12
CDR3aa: CASSEGVAEAFF

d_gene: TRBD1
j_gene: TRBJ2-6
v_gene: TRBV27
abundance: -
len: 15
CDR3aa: CASSVQGGGANVLTF

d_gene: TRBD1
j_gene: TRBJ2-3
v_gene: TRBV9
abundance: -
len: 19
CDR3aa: CASSVGLGQTSTSTDTQYF

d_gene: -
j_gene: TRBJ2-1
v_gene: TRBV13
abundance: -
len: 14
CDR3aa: CASSLGGPNMGQFF

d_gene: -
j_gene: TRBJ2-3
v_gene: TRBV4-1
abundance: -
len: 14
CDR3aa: CASSLGTGSDTQYF

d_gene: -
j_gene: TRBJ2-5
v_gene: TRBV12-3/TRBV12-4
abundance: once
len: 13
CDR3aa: CASSLTEAGTQYF

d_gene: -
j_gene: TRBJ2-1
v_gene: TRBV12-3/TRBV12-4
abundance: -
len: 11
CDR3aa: CASSTGLLQFF

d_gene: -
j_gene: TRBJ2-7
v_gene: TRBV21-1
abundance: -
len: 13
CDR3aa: CASTAKQIYEQYF

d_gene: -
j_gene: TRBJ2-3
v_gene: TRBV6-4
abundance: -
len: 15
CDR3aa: CASSDLGSSTDTQYF

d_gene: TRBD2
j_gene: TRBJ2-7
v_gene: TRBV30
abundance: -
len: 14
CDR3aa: CAWTWGGRAYEQYF